This entry lists 25 T cell receptor beta chains sequenced from one sample in a study of T cell responses to AZD1222 COVID-19 vaccine. Some clones are missing from TCRdb's copy, which holds only in-frame ones; the method was immunoSEQ multiplex PCR. Seen here are over 65,000 clones, approximately 87% observed once, and the top ten hold 5.5% to 8%. Material: peripheral blood, obtained on day 0 of AZD1222 vaccination. Source of these receptors: an adult in good health.

The rearrangement joins TRBV3-1 (or the pseudogene TRBV3-2) to TRBJ2-1, with TRBD2 matching 11 bases. Germline V gene data show CDR1 as LGHDT and CDR2 as YNNKEL (reference sequence). The CDR3 contains 17 residues. With V trimmed by 0 bases and J by 4 bases, 5 bases remained unmatched. This CDR3 reads CASSQELAGAPYNEQFF. The CDR3 DNA reads TGTGCCAGCAGCCAAGAACTAGCGGGGGCACCTTACAATGAGCAGTTCTTC.

The chain employs TRBV27 and TRBJ2-1; 10 bases are shared with TRBD1. Trimming at V came to 5 bases and at J to 5 bases, leaving 6 bases not matched to a gene. The CDR3 consists of 15 residues. Germline lookup yields CDR1 MNHEY and CDR2 SMNVEV (reference sequence). The CDR3 nucleotides read TGTGCCAGCAGTATTGACAGGGGGCGTAACAATGAGCAGTTCTTC. Amino acids: CASSIDRGRNNEQFF.

V and J are TRBV18 and TRBJ1-2; possibly TRBD1 for D (5 bases). The V gene lost 2 bases and the J gene lost 0 bases, with 10 bases spanning the gap. This CDR3 contains 15 residues. Germline values: CDR1 KGHSH, CDR2 LQKENI. The DNA of the CDR3 is TGTGCCAGCTCACCAGAGGGGAAGGCTAACTATGGCTACACCTTC. It translates to CASSPEGKANYGYTF.

The J gene is TRBJ2-7, the V gene TRBV27, with a weak D call TRBD1 (5 bases). The ends were cut back, 2 bases at V and 3 bases at J, with 11 bases in the middle. Germline values: CDR1 MNHEY, CDR2 SMNVEV (reference sequence). The CDR3 contains 14 residues. The CDR3 DNA is TGTGCCAGCAGTTTAAGGCAGGGAAGCTACGAGCAGTACTTC. This gives the protein CASSLRQGSYEQYF.

This clone was picked up one time. The rearrangement joins TRBV7-9 to TRBJ1-4; TRBD1 matches at 10 bases. J was trimmed by 8 bases and V by 5 bases; bases with no gene match: 8. The CDR3 consists of 15 residues. CDR1 and CDR2 from the germline V gene are SEHNR and FQNEAQ (reference sequence). In DNA form, the CDR3 reads TGTGCCAGCAGCAGAGACGGGACAGGGGCGGAAAAACTGTTTTTT. It is translated as CASSRDGTGAEKLFF.

This clone was seen only once. The genes are TRBV5-6 and TRBJ1-6; TRBD1 agrees at 7 bases. Trimming cost V 3 bases and J 14 bases; bases outside gene matches: 2. CDR3 length: 11 amino acids. Germline CDR1 and CDR2: SGHDT and YYEEEE. The CDR3 sequence: CASSSRGALHF. In DNA, the CDR3 is TGTGCCAGCAGCTCCAGGGGGGCCCTCCACTTT.

V gene TRBV29-1 combines with J gene TRBJ1-2; D unclear. Trimming removed 4 bases at V and 4 bases at J, with 10 bases between. The CDR3 totals 12 residues. In germline, CDR1 is SQVTM, CDR2 ANQGSEA. CDR3 sequence (DNA): TGCAGCGTTGTTCAATCGAGCTATGGCTACACCTTC. This codes for CSVVQSSYGYTF. The full variable domain, its missing parts supplied by reference TRBV29-1 and TRBJ1-2, is SAVISQKPSRDICQRGTSLTIQCQVDSQVTMMFWYRQQPGQSLTLIATANQGSEATYESGFVIDKFPISRPNLTFSTLTVSNMSPEDSSIYLCSVVQSSYGYTFGSGTRLTVV.

The rearrangement links TRBV11-2 to TRBJ1-6; TRBD1 is a possible D gene (5 bases). Germline V gives CDR1 SGHAT, CDR2 FQNNGV. The CDR3 totals 14 residues. The V and J ends lost 1 base and 7 bases respectively, with 8 bases between them. The CDR3 bases are TGTGCCAGCAGCTTAGTCAGGGCCAATTCACCCCTCCACTTT. Protein product: CASSLVRANSPLHF.

The chain employs TRBV28 and TRBJ1-1; 10 bases agree with TRBD1. The CDR3 loop spans 17 amino acids. After removal of 5 bases from V and 6 bases from J, the junction contained 15 bases not matched to a gene. In germline, CDR1 is MDHEN, CDR2 SYDVKM. The CDR3 DNA sequence: TGTGCCAGCAGTCCAAAACCCGGGACAGGGGACCGCCCTGAAGCTTTCTTT. The encoded protein is CASSPKPGTGDRPEAFF.

The J gene is TRBJ1-5, the V gene TRBV27; TRBD1 is a possible D gene (6 bases). The length of the CDR3 is 15 residues. Germline values: CDR1 MNHEY, CDR2 SMNVEV (reference sequence). Deletions cut 3 bases from V and 6 bases from J, with 15 bases between. The CDR3 region is CASSFLQGNGQPQHF. Here the CDR3 DNA reads TGTGCCAGCAGTTTCTTACAGGGTAACGGTCAGCCCCAGCATTTT.

The chain carries TRBV11-2 and TRBJ1-3; D is unclear. The CDR3 loop spans 15 amino acids. The germline CDR1 and CDR2 sequences are SGHAT and FQNNGV. V shed 3 bases and J shed 0 bases, with 9 bases lying between them. CDR3 sequence (DNA): TGTGCCAGCAGCTTTATAGGTCCCTCTGGAAACACCATATATTTT. Translating gives CASSFIGPSGNTIYF.

J is TRBJ1-6 and V is TRBV10-3, with 9 bases fitting TRBD1. The germline V gene has CDR1 ENHRY and CDR2 SYGVKD. Trimming at V came to 6 bases and at J to 10 bases, leaving 4 bases not matched to a gene. CDR3 length: 13 amino acids. The CDR3 here is CAIRGTGLSPLHF. The CDR3 DNA follows: TGTGCCATCAGGGGGACAGGGTTGTCACCCCTCCACTTT.

The chain employs TRBV3-1 (or the pseudogene TRBV3-2) and TRBJ2-1; 13 nucleotides line up with TRBD2. Losses at the gene ends were 1 base for V and 7 bases for J; bases not matched to a gene: 7. The germline gives CDR1 LGHDT, CDR2 YNNKEL (reference sequence). There are 17 residues in the CDR3. DNA of the CDR3: TGTGCCAGCAGCCAAGGGACACTAGCGGGAGGGGGGAATGAGCAGTTCTTC. It yields the protein CASSQGTLAGGGNEQFF.

The chain is built from TRBV6-5 and TRBJ2-5; TRBD2 might be the D (5 bases). Germline lookup yields CDR1 MNHEY and CDR2 SVGAGI. Between the trimmed V and J ends, which lost 7 bases and 2 bases, there was a span of 14 bases. CDR3 length: 14 residues. The CDR3 protein is CASTSPRAQETQYF. CDR3 coding DNA: TGTGCCAGCACCTCCCCGCGGGCACAAGAGACCCAGTACTTC.

This clone was seen only once. The CDR3 DNA reads as TGTGCCAGCAGTTTAGTGGGGACAGAGACCAGAGAGACCCAGTACTTC. Translated, it gives CASSLVGTETRETQYF. The chain has TRBV28 and TRBJ2-5, with TRBD1 matching 7 bases. The CDR3 is 16 amino acids. Trimming cost V 2 bases and J 4 bases; bases outside gene matches: 10. Looked up from germline, CDR1 is MDHEN and CDR2 is SYDVKM.

V and J are TRBV27 and TRBJ2-2; no clear D. The CDR3 has 12 amino acids. Germline loops: CDR1 MNHEY, CDR2 SMNVEV (reference sequence). V was shortened by 6 bases and J by 7 bases, with 9 bases between the two germline ends. CDR3 in DNA: TGTGCCAGCAGACGTGGAGTCGGGGAGCTGTTTTTT. Its protein is CASRRGVGELFF.

This chain joins TRBV19 and TRBJ2-1, with 11 nucleotides matching TRBD2. The CDR3 is made up of 14 amino acids. Trimming took 5 bases from V and 5 from J; bases not matched to a gene: 2. Looked up from germline, CDR1 is LNHDA and CDR2 is SQIVND (reference sequence). The CDR3, as DNA: TGTGCCAGTAGTCCGGGACTAGCGGACAATGAGCAGTTCTTC. The encoded protein is CASSPGLADNEQFF.

This chain uses TRBV7-9 with TRBJ1-1, with D unclear. This CDR3 comprises 11 residues. The ends were cut back, 5 bases at V and 11 bases at J, with 12 bases in the middle. Germline V gene sequence: CDR1 SEHNR, CDR2 FQNEAQ (reference sequence). The CDR3 spells CASSTTPRAFF. DNA for the CDR3: TGTGCCAGCAGCACGACCCCCCGGGCTTTCTTT.

This clone has a single count. The V and J genes are TRBV28 and TRBJ2-2; D might be TRBD1 (6 bases). V was shortened by 3 bases and J by 1 base, with 9 bases between the two germline ends. This CDR3 is 15 amino acids long. Germline loops: CDR1 MDHEN, CDR2 SYDVKM. CDR3 sequence: CASSLQGRNTGELFF. The DNA for the CDR3 is TGTGCCAGCAGTTTGCAGGGGAGGAACACCGGGGAGCTGTTTTTT.

This chain links TRBV27 with TRBJ2-7; the match to TRBD1 covers 12 bases. Germline V gives CDR1 MNHEY, CDR2 SMNVEV (reference sequence). V shed 3 bases, J shed 4 bases, and the junction held 4 bases outside the gene matches. The CDR3 has 15 amino acids. The CDR3 loop is CASSFGTGGFYEQYF. Here the CDR3 DNA reads TGTGCCAGCAGTTTCGGGACAGGGGGCTTTTACGAGCAGTACTTC.

The chain has TRBV11-3 and TRBJ2-3; tentatively, D is TRBD2 (5 bases). Trimming shortened V by 0 bases and J by 1 base, and 5 bases separated the two germline ends. CDR3 length equals 14 residues. Germline V gene data show CDR1 as SGHNT and CDR2 as YENEEA. CDR3 loop: CASSLDGGTDTQYF. DNA for the CDR3: TGTGCCAGCAGCTTAGACGGGGGCACAGATACGCAGTATTTT. Full variable domain (rest looked up from reference TRBV11-3 and TRBJ2-3): EAGVVQSPRYKIIEKKQPVAFWCNPISGHNTLYWYLQNLGQGPELLIRYENEEAVDDSQLPKDRFSAERLKGVDSTLKIQPAELGDSAVYLCASSLDGGTDTQYFGPGTRLTVL.

This sequence joins TRBV5-1 and TRBJ1-4; 7 bases match TRBD1. This CDR3 comprises 14 residues. Germline lookup yields CDR1 SGHRS and CDR2 YFSETQ. The V and J ends lost 5 bases and 8 bases, in that order; junction bases with no gene match: 9. The CDR3 nucleotides read TGCGCCAGCAGTGAGGGGACAGCGGGGGAAAAACTGTTTTTT. Its translation is CASSEGTAGEKLFF.

The rearrangement links TRBV20-1 to TRBJ2-1; 7 positions agree with TRBD2. Germline CDR1 DFQATT, CDR2 SNEGSKA (reference sequence). J was trimmed by 6 bases and V by 3 bases; bases with no gene match: 8. The CDR3 is made up of 14 amino acids. This chain's CDR3 is CSASIPPGGNEQFF. CDR3 in DNA: TGCAGTGCTAGTATCCCCCCGGGGGGCAATGAGCAGTTCTTC.

The chain couples TRBV27 to TRBJ1-1, with D maybe TRBD1 (6 bases). The CDR3 consists of 15 residues. The V gene lost 3 bases and the J gene lost 3 bases, with 14 bases spanning the gap. Germline loops: CDR1 MNHEY, CDR2 SMNVEV (reference sequence). DNA for the CDR3: TGTGCCAGCAGTTTCAACAGGGCAGGGGACACTGAAGCTTTCTTT. Protein: CASSFNRAGDTEAFF.

This sequence joins TRBV27 and TRBJ1-2; TRBD1 matches at 11 bases. Trimming at V came to 5 bases and at J to 3 bases, leaving 5 bases not matched to a gene. The CDR3 has 15 residues. Germline assignment: CDR1 MNHEY and CDR2 SMNVEV (reference sequence). CDR3 sequence (DNA): TGTGCCAGCAGTAGCAGGACAGGGGGCGACTATGGCTACACCTTC. Translating gives CASSSRTGGDYGYTF.